This T cell receptor beta chain originates from a study of regulatory T cells in long-lasting Graves disease. General study results and limits: Among persistent patients, a larger number of public clonotypes were shared (around 2,700) than among newly diagnosed patients (around 980).

As for time point: persistent/refractory GD, antithyroid drugs over 5 years with positive TRAb. From RNA extracted from PBMCs, the TCR library was made. Diagnosing Graves' disease relied on the American Thyroid Association guidelines. CDR3 length equals 14 residues. Germline V gene data show CDR1 as KGHDR and CDR2 as SFDVKD. Trimming removed 2 bases from V and 3 bases from J, with 7 bases in between. HTBI primers from iRepertoire and Arm-PCR of CDR3 regions yielded the TCR beta libraries. TCRdb analysed the multiplex PCR reads with MiXCR anew, one entry per CDR3 protein. The sample yields approximately 400,000 distinct CDR3 sequences, roughly 20% seen once. This clonotype appeared many times. Antigen: not known.

The source material was peripheral blood mononuclear cells (PBMCs), sampled when the disease was refractory, from a patient treated with antithyroid drugs. This chain links TRBV24-1 with TRBJ1-5, with D unclear. The receptor was isolated from a female donor with Graves disease. This CDR3 is CATSDSRPNQPQHF. DNA for the CDR3: TGTGCCACCAGTGATTCAAGGCCCAATCAGCCCCAGCATTTT.